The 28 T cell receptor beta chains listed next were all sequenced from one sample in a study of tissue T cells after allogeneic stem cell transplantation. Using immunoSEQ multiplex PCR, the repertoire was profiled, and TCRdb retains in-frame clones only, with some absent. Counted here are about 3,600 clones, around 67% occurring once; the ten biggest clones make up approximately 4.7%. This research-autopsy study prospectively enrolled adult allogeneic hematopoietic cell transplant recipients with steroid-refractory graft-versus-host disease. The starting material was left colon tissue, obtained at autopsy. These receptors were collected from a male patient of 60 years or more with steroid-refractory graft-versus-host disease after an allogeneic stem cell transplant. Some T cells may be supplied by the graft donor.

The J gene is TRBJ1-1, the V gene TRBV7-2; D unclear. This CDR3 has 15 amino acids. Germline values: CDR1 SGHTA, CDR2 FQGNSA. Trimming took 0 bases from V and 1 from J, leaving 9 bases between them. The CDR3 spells CASSLAGGKNTEAFF. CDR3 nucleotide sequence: TGTGCCAGCAGCTTAGCAGGAGGGAAGAACACTGAAGCTTTCTTT. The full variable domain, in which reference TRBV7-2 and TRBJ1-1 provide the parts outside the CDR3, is GAGVSQSPSNKVTEKGKDVELRCDPISGHTALYWYRQSLGQGLEFLIYFQGNSAPDKSGLPSDRFSAERTGGSVSTLTIQRTQQEDSAVYLCASSLAGGKNTEAFFGQGTRLTVV.

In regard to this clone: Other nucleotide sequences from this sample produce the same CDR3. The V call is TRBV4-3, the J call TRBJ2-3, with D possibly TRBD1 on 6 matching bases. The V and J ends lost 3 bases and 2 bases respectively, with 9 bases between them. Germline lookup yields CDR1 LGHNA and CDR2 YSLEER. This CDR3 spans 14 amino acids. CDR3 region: CASSQDRSTDTQYF. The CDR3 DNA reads TGCGCCAGCAGCCAGGACAGATCCACAGATACGCAGTATTTT.

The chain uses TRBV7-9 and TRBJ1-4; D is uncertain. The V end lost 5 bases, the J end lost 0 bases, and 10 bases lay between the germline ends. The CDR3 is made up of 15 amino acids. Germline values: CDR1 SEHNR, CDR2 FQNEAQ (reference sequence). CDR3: CASSLRTTTNEKLFF. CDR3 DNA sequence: TGTGCCAGCAGCCTACGGACCACAACTAATGAAAAACTGTTTTTT.

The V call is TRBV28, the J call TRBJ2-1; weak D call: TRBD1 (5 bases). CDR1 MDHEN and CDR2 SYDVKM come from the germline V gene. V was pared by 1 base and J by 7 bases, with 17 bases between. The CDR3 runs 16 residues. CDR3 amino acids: CASSLLGQGYKNEQFF. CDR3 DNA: TGTGCCAGCAGTTTATTGGGGCAGGGATATAAAAATGAGCAGTTCTTC.

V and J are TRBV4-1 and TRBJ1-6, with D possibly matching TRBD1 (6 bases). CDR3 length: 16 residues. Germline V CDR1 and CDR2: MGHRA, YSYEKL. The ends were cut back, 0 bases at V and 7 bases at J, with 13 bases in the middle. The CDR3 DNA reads TGCGCCAGCAGCCAAGACGAGAGGGGGAACAATTCACCCCTCCACTTT. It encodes CASSQDERGNNSPLHF.

The CDR3 region is CSVGAGPGELFF. In nucleotides, the CDR3 is TGCAGCGTTGGGGCGGGGCCCGGGGAGCTGTTTTTT. This chain connects TRBV29-1 to TRBJ2-2; tentatively, D is TRBD2 (6 bases). The V end lost 4 bases, the J end lost 6 bases, and 9 bases lay between the germline ends. The germline CDR1 and CDR2 sequences are SQVTM and ANQGSEA. This CDR3 region has 12 residues.

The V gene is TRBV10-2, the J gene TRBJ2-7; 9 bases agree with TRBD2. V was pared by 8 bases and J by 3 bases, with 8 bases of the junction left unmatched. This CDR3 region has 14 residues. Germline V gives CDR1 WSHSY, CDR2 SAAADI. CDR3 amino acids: CASAAGGTLYEQYF. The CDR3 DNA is TGCGCCAGCGCCGCGGGGGGGACCCTCTACGAGCAGTACTTC.

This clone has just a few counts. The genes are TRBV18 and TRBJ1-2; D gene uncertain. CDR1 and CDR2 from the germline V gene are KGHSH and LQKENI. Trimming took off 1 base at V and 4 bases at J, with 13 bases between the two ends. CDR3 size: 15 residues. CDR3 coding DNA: TGTGCCAGCTCACCACGACTCTCGGATAGCTATGGCTACACCTTC. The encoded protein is CASSPRLSDSYGYTF.

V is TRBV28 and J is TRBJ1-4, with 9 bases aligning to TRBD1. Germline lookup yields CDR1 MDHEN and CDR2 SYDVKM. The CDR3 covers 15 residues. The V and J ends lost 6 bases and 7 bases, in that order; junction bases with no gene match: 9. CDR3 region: CASRPNRGPGEKLFF. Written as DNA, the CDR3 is TGTGCCAGCAGACCTAACAGGGGGCCGGGTGAAAAACTGTTTTTT.

The CDR3 sequence is CAWTRAGQMNTEAFF. CDR3 DNA sequence: TGTGCCTGGACCCGGGCAGGACAGATGAACACTGAAGCTTTCTTT. The V and J genes are TRBV30 and TRBJ1-1, with a weak D call TRBD1 (6 bases). The CDR3 contains 15 residues. CDR1 GTSNPN and CDR2 SVGIG come from the germline V gene (reference sequence). V was pared by 4 bases and J by 0 bases, with 15 bases between.

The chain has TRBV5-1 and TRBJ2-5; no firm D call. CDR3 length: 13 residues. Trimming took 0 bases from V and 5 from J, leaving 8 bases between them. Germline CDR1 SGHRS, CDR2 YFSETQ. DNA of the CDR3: TGCGCCAGCAGCTTGGAGGCTTCTGAGACCCAGTACTTC. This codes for CASSLEASETQYF. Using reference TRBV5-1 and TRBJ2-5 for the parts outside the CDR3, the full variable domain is KAGVTQTPRYLIKTRGQQVTLSCSPISGHRSVSWYQQTPGQGLQFLFEYFSETQRNKGNFPGRFSGRQFSNSRSEMNVSTLELGDSALYLCASSLEASETQYFGPGTRLLVL.

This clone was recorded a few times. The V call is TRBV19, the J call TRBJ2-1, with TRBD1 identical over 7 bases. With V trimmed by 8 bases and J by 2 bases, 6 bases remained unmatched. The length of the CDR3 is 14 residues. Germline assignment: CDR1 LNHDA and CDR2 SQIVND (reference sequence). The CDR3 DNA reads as TGTGCCAGTTCCCAACAGGGGCCCTACAATGAGCAGTTCTTC. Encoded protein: CASSQQGPYNEQFF.

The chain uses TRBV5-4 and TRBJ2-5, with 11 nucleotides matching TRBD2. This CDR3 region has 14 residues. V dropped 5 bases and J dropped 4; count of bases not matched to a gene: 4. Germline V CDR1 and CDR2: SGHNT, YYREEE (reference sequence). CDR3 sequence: CASRGGTSGETQYF. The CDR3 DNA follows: TGTGCCAGCAGAGGCGGGACTAGCGGAGAGACCCAGTACTTC.

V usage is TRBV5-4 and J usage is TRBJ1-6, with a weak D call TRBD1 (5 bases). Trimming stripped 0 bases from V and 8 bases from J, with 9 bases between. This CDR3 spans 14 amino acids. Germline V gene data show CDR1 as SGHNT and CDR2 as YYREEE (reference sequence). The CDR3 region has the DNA TGTGCCAGCAGCTTGGATACCAGGGATTCACCCCTCCACTTT. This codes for CASSLDTRDSPLHF.

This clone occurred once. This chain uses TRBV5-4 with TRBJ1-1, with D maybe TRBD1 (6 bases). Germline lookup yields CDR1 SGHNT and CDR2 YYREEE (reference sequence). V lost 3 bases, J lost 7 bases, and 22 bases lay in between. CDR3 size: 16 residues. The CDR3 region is CASSSGGSANEIEAFF. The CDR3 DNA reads TGTGCCAGCAGCTCTGGGGGCAGCGCCAATGAGATTGAAGCTTTCTTT. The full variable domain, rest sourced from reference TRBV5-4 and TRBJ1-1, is ETGVTQSPTHLIKTRGQQVTLRCSSQSGHNTVSWYQQALGQGPQFIFQYYREEENGRGNFPPRFSGLQFPNYSSELNVNALELDDSALYLCASSSGGSANEIEAFFGQGTRLTVV.

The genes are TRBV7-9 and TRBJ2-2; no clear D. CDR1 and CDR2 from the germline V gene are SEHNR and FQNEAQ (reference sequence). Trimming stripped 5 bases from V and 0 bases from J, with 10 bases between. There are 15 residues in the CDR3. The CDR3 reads CASSPRVANTGELFF. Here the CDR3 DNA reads TGTGCCAGCAGCCCTCGGGTCGCGAACACCGGGGAGCTGTTTTTT.

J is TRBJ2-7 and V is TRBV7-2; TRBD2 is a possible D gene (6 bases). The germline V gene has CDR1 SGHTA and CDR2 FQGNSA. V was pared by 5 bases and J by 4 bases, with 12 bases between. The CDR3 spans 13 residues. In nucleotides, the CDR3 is TGTGCCAGCAGCCCCTCCGGGGGATACGAGCAGTACTTC. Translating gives CASSPSGGYEQYF. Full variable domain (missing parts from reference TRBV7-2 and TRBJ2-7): GAGVSQSPSNKVTEKGKDVELRCDPISGHTALYWYRQSLGQGLEFLIYFQGNSAPDKSGLPSDRFSAERTGGSVSTLTIQRTQQEDSAVYLCASSPSGGYEQYFGPGTRLTVT.

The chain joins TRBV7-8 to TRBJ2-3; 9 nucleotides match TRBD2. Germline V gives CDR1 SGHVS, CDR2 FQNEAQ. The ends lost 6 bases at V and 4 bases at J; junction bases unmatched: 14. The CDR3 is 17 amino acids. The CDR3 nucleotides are TGTGCCAGCAGTAGGGACAGAGGGGCTAGCGGGGCAGATACGCAGTATTTT. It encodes CASSRDRGASGADTQYF.

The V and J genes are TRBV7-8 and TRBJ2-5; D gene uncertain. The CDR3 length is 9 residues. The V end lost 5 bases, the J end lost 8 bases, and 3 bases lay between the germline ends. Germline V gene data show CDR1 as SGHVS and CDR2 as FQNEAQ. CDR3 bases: TGTGCCAGCAGCCCCACCCAGTACTTC. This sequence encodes CASSPTQYF.

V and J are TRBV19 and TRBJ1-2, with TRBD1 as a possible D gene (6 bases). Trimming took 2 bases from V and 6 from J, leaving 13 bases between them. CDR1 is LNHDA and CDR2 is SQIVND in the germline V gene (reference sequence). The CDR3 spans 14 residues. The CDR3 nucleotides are TGTGCCAGTAGTATACCAGACAGGCAACATGGCTACACCTTC. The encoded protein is CASSIPDRQHGYTF.

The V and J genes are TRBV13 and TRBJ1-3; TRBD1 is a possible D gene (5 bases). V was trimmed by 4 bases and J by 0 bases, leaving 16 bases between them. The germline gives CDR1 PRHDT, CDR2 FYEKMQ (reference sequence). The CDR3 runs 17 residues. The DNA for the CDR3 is TGTGCCAGCAGCTCAGCCCACCAGGGAAGCTCTGGAAACACCATATATTTT. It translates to CASSSAHQGSSGNTIYF.

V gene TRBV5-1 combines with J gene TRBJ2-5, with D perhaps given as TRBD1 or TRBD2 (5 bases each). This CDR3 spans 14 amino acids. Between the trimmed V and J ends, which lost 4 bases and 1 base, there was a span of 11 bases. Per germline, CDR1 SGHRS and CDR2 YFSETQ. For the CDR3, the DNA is TGCGCCAGCAGCCCGGGACCGAGCCAAGAGACCCAGTACTTC. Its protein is CASSPGPSQETQYF.

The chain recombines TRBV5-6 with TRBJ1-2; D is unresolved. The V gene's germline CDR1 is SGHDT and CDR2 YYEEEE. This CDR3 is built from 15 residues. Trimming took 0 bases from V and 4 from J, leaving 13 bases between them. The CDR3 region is CASSLADSIFYGYTF. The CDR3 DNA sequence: TGTGCCAGCAGCTTGGCAGACTCTATATTCTATGGCTACACCTTC.

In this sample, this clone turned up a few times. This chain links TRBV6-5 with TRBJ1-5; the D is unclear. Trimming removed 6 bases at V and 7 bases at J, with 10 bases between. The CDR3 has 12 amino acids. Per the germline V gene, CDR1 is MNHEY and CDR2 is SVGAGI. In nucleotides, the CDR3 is TGTGCCAGCAGGGCCGGGAACCAGCCCCAGCATTTT. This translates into CASRAGNQPQHF.

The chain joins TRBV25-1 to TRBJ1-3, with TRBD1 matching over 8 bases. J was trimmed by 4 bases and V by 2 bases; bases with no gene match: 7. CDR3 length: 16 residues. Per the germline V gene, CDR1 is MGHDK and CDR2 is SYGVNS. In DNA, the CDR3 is TGTGCCAGCAGTGAAGAGTCGACAGGGGCCGGAAACACCATATATTTT. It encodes CASSEESTGAGNTIYF.

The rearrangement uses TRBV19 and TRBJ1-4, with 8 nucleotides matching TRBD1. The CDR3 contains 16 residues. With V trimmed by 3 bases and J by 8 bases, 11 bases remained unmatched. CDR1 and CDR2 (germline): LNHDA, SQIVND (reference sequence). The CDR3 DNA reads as TGTGCCAGTAGTATGGACTTGACAGGGGAGACGGAAAAACTGTTTTTT. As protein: CASSMDLTGETEKLFF.

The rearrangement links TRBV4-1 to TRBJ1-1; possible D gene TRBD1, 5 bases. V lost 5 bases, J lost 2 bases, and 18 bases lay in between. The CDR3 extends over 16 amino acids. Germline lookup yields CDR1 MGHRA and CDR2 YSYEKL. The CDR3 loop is CASSERIQDPNTEAFF. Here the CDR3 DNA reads TGCGCCAGCAGCGAACGCATACAGGATCCCAACACTGAAGCTTTCTTT.

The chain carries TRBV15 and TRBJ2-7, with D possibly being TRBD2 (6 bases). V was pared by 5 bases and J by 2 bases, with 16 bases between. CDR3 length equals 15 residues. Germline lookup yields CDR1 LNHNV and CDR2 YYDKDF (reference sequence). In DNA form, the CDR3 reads TGTGCCACCAGCCCTCGGAGGGAGATAGCCTACGAGCAGTACTTC. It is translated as CATSPRREIAYEQYF.